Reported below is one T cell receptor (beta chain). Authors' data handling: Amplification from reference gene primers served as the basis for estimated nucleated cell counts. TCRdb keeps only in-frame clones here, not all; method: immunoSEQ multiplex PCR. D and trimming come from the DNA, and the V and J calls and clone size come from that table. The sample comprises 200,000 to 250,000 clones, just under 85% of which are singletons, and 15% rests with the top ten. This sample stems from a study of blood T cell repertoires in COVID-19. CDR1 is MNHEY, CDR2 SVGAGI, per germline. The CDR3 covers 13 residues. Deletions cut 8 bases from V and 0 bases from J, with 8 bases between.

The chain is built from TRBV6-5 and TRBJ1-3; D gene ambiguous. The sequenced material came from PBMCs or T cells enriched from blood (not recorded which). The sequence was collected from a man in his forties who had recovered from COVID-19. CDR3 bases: TGTGCCAGCTCGCGGAGCTCTGGAAACACCATATATTTT. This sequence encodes CASSRSSGNTIYF.